These T cell receptor beta chains were read from a single sample in a study of human CD4 T cells and Enterobacteriaceae. Clones were read by immunoSEQ multiplex PCR, and TCRdb kept only the in-frame ones, dropping some. The sample records approximately 830 clones, roughly 51% being singletons. Sequences were obtained from bacteria-reactive CD4+ T cells grown in culture. The receptors were sampled from a human donor in good health. Each CDR3 is given with its conserved first and last residue. Only some rows state a clone size, as once, few, many or a class for expanded clones.

clone_size: few; v_call: TRBV6-1; j_call: TRBJ1-2; cdr3_aa: CATSGGDYGYTF
clone_size: few; v_call: TRBV28; j_call: TRBJ1-5; cdr3_aa: CASSLSAHQPQHF
clone_size: few; v_call: TRBV6-1; j_call: TRBJ1-2; cdr3_aa: CASSEIGGAGLGYTF
clone_size: NA; v_call: TRBV4-1; j_call: TRBJ2-7; cdr3_aa: CASSQDLGLGEQYF
clone_size: NA; v_call: TRBV21-1; j_call: TRBJ1-1; cdr3_aa: CASRDPLATIRTEAFF
clone_size: NA; v_call: TRBV10-1; j_call: TRBJ1-5; cdr3_aa: CASSVGENQPQHF
clone_size: NA; v_call: TRBV18; j_call: TRBJ1-3; cdr3_aa: CASSQEHRALSGNTIYF
clone_size: few; v_call: TRBV6-8; j_call: TRBJ1-4; cdr3_aa: CASAYQKYEKLFF
clone_size: few; v_call: TRBV30; j_call: TRBJ1-2; cdr3_aa: CAWSGQGFYGYTF
clone_size: NA; v_call: TRBV7-2; j_call: TRBJ2-5; cdr3_aa: CASSLLGGRVRETQYF
clone_size: NA; v_call: TRBV6-5; j_call: TRBJ2-7; cdr3_aa: CASSSGTVVGEQYF
clone_size: NA; v_call: TRBV19; j_call: TRBJ2-7; cdr3_aa: CASKARDSAYEQYF
clone_size: NA; v_call: TRBV11-3; j_call: TRBJ2-3; cdr3_aa: CASSPTQTHTDTQYF
clone_size: few; v_call: TRBV28; j_call: TRBJ2-1; cdr3_aa: CASSKGSGRSYNEQFF
clone_size: NA; v_call: TRBV6-1; j_call: TRBJ2-1; cdr3_aa: CATGRALTSNEQFF
clone_size: NA; v_call: TRBV12-5; j_call: TRBJ2-2; cdr3_aa: CASGRDRGHTGELFF
clone_size: NA; v_call: TRBV2; j_call: TRBJ1-2; cdr3_aa: CASTRTGSYGYTF
clone_size: NA; v_call: TRBV5-4; j_call: TRBJ2-6; cdr3_aa: CASSLEVGANVLTF
clone_size: NA; v_call: TRBV19; j_call: TRBJ1-5; cdr3_aa: CASSVGRGRDSNQPQHF
clone_size: NA; v_call: TRBV7-2; j_call: TRBJ2-3; cdr3_aa: CASSWDQGRQAQYF
clone_size: few; v_call: TRBV29-1; j_call: TRBJ1-5; cdr3_aa: CSVMGENQPQHF
clone_size: NA; v_call: TRBV6-6; j_call: TRBJ1-5; cdr3_aa: CASSYPGGDQPQHF
clone_size: few; v_call: TRBV5-5; j_call: TRBJ2-1; cdr3_aa: CASSEGTGNNEQFF
clone_size: NA; v_call: TRBV15; j_call: TRBJ2-4; cdr3_aa: CATSRARRGVDIQYF
clone_size: NA; v_call: TRBV7-4; j_call: TRBJ1-4; cdr3_aa: CASTRVQGEVEKLFF
clone_size: few; v_call: TRBV10-3; j_call: TRBJ2-2; cdr3_aa: CAISDFPFGGSNTGELFF
clone_size: few; v_call: TRBV25-1; j_call: TRBJ2-1; cdr3_aa: CASSETSGNYNEQFF
clone_size: NA; v_call: TRBV18; j_call: TRBJ1-5; cdr3_aa: CASSQARTPDQPQHF
clone_size: NA; v_call: TRBV10-1; j_call: TRBJ1-5; cdr3_aa: CASRAGPDQPQHF
clone_size: NA; v_call: TRBV11-3; j_call: TRBJ2-2; cdr3_aa: CASSSFGSAGGPSGELFF
clone_size: NA; v_call: TRBV28; j_call: TRBJ2-6; cdr3_aa: CASRDSAGANVLTF
clone_size: NA; v_call: TRBV7-3; j_call: TRBJ2-5; cdr3_aa: CASSLGRDFGGQETQYF
clone_size: medium-sized; v_call: TRBV7-2; j_call: TRBJ1-2; cdr3_aa: CASSHTGAAYGYTF
clone_size: few; v_call: TRBV12-5; j_call: TRBJ2-7; cdr3_aa: CASGSHGSSYEQYF
clone_size: large; v_call: TRBV7-9; j_call: TRBJ1-4; cdr3_aa: CASTRVQGEVEKLFF
clone_size: hyperexpanded; v_call: TRBV6-5; j_call: TRBJ1-4; cdr3_aa: CASAYQKYEKLFF
clone_size: NA; v_call: TRBV15; j_call: TRBJ1-2; cdr3_aa: CATSRDLTYGYTF
clone_size: NA; v_call: TRBV5-1; j_call: TRBJ2-1; cdr3_aa: CASSSPGTRANEQFF
clone_size: few; v_call: TRBV11-3; j_call: TRBJ2-1; cdr3_aa: CASSLDLGDTEQFF
clone_size: few; v_call: TRBV6-1; j_call: TRBJ1-2; cdr3_aa: CASSEFGGTNYGYTF
clone_size: NA; v_call: TRBV4-1; j_call: TRBJ1-5; cdr3_aa: CASSQEVGQGYQPQHF
clone_size: medium-sized; v_call: TRBV28; j_call: TRBJ1-4; cdr3_aa: CASSLGRGKLFF
clone_size: NA; v_call: TRBV12-5; j_call: TRBJ1-1; cdr3_aa: CASGLQGAATEAFF
clone_size: medium-sized; v_call: TRBV6-1; j_call: TRBJ1-2; cdr3_aa: CASSPRTGGSDGYTF
clone_size: NA; v_call: TRBV28; j_call: TRBJ1-1; cdr3_aa: CASKLGGGREAFF
clone_size: NA; v_call: TRBV11-3; j_call: TRBJ1-2; cdr3_aa: CASSSQGQGYGYTF